The 19 T cell receptor beta chains given below trace back to one sample, sequenced in a study of shared clonotypes between healthy human individuals. Generated by immunoSEQ multiplex PCR, the TCRdb table keeps only in-frame clones and is missing some. The sample consists of 470,000 or so clones, 81% of them appearing once. Sequencing was performed on PBMCs. The origin of the receptors is a woman aged 40 to 50 in good health. Some clones in this sample may be carry-over from other donors' samples.

The rearrangement links TRBV18 to TRBJ2-1; D assignment may be TRBD1 or TRBD2 (5 bases each). The germline CDR1 and CDR2 sequences are KGHSH and LQKENI. This CDR3 has 14 residues. The V and J ends lost 4 bases and 4 bases respectively, with 11 bases between them. The CDR3 protein is CASSQGPSYNEQFF. CDR3 in DNA: TGTGCCAGCTCACAGGGACCATCTTACAATGAGCAGTTCTTC. The full variable domain, with the rest looked up from reference TRBV18 and TRBJ2-1, is NAGVMQNPRHLVRRRGQEARLRCSPMKGHSHVYWYRQLPEEGLKFMVYLQKENIIDESGMPKERFSAEFPKEGPSILRIQQVVRGDSAAYFCASSQGPSYNEQFFGPGTRLTVL.

The chain recombines TRBV15 with TRBJ2-7; D is undetermined. The V gene's germline CDR1 is LNHNV and CDR2 YYDKDF (reference sequence). This CDR3 comprises 12 residues. V was pared by 1 base and J by 2 bases, with 3 bases between. CDR3 coding DNA: TGTGCCACCAGCAGAGGACCCTACGAGCAGTACTTC. This codes for CATSRGPYEQYF.

The chain uses TRBV7-6 and TRBJ2-7; TRBD2 might be the D (6 bases). The CDR3 loop spans 15 amino acids. Per the germline V gene, CDR1 is SGHVS and CDR2 is FNYEAQ. V was trimmed by 5 bases and J by 7 bases, leaving 21 bases between them. CDR3 loop: CASSEFSGPSGEQYF. CDR3 DNA: TGTGCCAGCAGCGAATTTAGCGGACCGTCCGGGGAGCAGTACTTC.

V is TRBV7-2 and J is TRBJ2-2; 11 nucleotides align to TRBD2. CDR1 and CDR2 from the germline V gene are SGHTA and FQGNSA. With 4 bases clipped from V and 7 bases from J, the junction kept 14 bases outside the gene matches. The CDR3 runs 18 residues. In DNA, the CDR3 is TGTGCCAGCAGCTCCCCCGGGGGTAGCGGGAGGGCCAACGGGGAGCTGTTTTTT. Encoded protein: CASSSPGGSGRANGELFF.

The chain combines TRBV28 with TRBJ2-7; D not resolved. Germline V gene lookup returns CDR1 MDHEN and CDR2 SYDVKM. Between the trimmed V and J ends, which lost 2 bases and 1 base, there was a span of 12 bases. The CDR3 runs 15 residues. CDR3 in amino acids: CASSLIQPESYEQYF. CDR3 in DNA: TGTGCCAGCAGTTTAATCCAGCCCGAATCCTACGAGCAGTACTTC. Full variable domain (rest looked up from reference TRBV28 and TRBJ2-7): DVKVTQSSRYLVKRTGEKVFLECVQDMDHENMFWYRQDPGLGLRLIYFSYDVKMKEKGDIPEGYSVSREKKERFSLILESASTNQTSMYLCASSLIQPESYEQYFGPGTRLTVT.

This clone is a singleton in its sample. The genes are TRBV14 and TRBJ2-5; TRBD1 or TRBD2 may be the D gene (6 bases each). The germline gives CDR1 SGHDN, CDR2 FVKESK. The CDR3 sequence is 16 residues long. The ends were cut back, 4 bases at V and 4 bases at J, with 19 bases in the middle. The CDR3 coding sequence is TGTGCCAGCAGCCCTGGGGGGCGGGCCCTTGGAGAGACCCAGTACTTC. It translates to CASSPGGRALGETQYF.

The table lists this clone with a count of one. A far larger clone is off by one base, so a read error is likely. Within the sample, other DNA sequences also encode this same CDR3. The chain recombines TRBV10-3 with TRBJ2-5; no reliable D call. The germline CDR1 and CDR2 sequences are ENHRY and SYGVKD. V gave up 4 bases and J gave up 2 bases, with 8 bases separating them. The CDR3 consists of 13 residues. The CDR3 spells CAISGGPQETQYF. DNA for the CDR3: TGTGCCATCAGTGGAGGTCCACAAGAGACCCAGTACTTC.

The CDR3 DNA reads TGTGCCAGCTCACCGGGGACCTCGGGCACTGAAGCTTTCTTT. Translation: CASSPGTSGTEAFF. This chain links TRBV18 with TRBJ1-1, with D tentatively TRBD1 (5 bases). The V gene's germline CDR1 is KGHSH and CDR2 LQKENI. The CDR3 consists of 14 residues. V shed 3 bases and J shed 4 bases, with 12 bases lying between them.

This clone was picked up a small number of times. In nucleotides, the CDR3 is TGTGCCAGCAGTGGACTCGACAATGAGCAGTTCTTC. As protein: CASSGLDNEQFF. This rearrangement joins TRBV2 to TRBJ2-1; D is ambiguous. Trimming cost V 4 bases and J 5 bases, with 6 bases left between them. This CDR3 contains 12 residues. Looked up from germline, CDR1 is SNHLY and CDR2 is FYNNEI.

The rearrangement joins TRBV28 to TRBJ2-7; a possible D gene is TRBD1 (5 bases). The CDR3 is 13 residues long. V shed 3 bases and J shed 5 bases, with 11 bases lying between them. CDR1 and CDR2 (germline): MDHEN, SYDVKM. Here the CDR3 DNA reads TGTGCCAGCAGTTTCGATACAGGCAACGAGCAGTACTTC. Translating it yields CASSFDTGNEQYF.

This clone was seen ten or more times. The chain's CDR3 is CASSFSGHNYGYTF. The CDR3 coding sequence is TGTGCCAGCAGTTTTTCGGGACACAACTATGGCTACACCTTC. This chain links TRBV28 with TRBJ1-2; the D gene is possibly TRBD1 (6 bases). Trimming removed 3 bases at V and 2 bases at J, with 10 bases between. Germline-derived CDR1 and CDR2 are MDHEN and SYDVKM. This CDR3 has 14 amino acids.

The V call is TRBV13, the J call TRBJ2-5; TRBD1 might be the D (5 bases). CDR3 length equals 14 residues. Trimming left V 4 bases short and J 6 bases short, with 15 bases between. The germline gives CDR1 PRHDT, CDR2 FYEKMQ (reference sequence). In DNA form, the CDR3 reads TGTGCCAGCAGCTCCTTACAGGCAGGAAAGACCCAGTACTTC. Its protein product is CASSSLQAGKTQYF. Full variable domain (rest looked up from reference TRBV13 and TRBJ2-5): AAGVIQSPRHLIKEKRETATLKCYPIPRHDTVYWYQQGPGQDPQFLISFYEKMQSDKGSIPDRFSAQQFSDYHSELNMSSLELGDSALYFCASSSLQAGKTQYFGPGTRLLVL.

The J gene is TRBJ2-7, the V gene TRBV6-5; either TRBD1 or TRBD2 may fit D (5 bases each). V lost 4 bases, J lost 2 bases, and 12 bases lay in between. The germline CDR1 and CDR2 sequences are MNHEY and SVGAGI. The CDR3 covers 14 residues. This chain's CDR3 is CASSFGTEAYEQYF. CDR3 coding DNA: TGTGCCAGCAGTTTCGGGACGGAAGCCTACGAGCAGTACTTC.

Notes on this clone: This likely stems from a read error, as it lies one base from a far larger clone. Different DNA sequences within this sample yield the same CDR3. J is TRBJ1-5 and V is TRBV30, with D tentatively TRBD1 (5 bases). The CDR3 runs to 13 residues. Germline lookup yields CDR1 GTSNPN and CDR2 SVGIG (reference sequence). The CDR3 spells CAWTRDLNQPQHF. As DNA, the CDR3 is TGCGCCTGGACCCGGGACCTCAATCAGCCCCAGCATTTT. Looking up the rest from reference TRBV30 and TRBJ1-5 gives the full variable domain: SQTIHQWPATLVQPVGSPLSLECTVEGTSNPNLYWYRQAAGRGLQLLFYSVGIGQISSEVPQNLSASRPQDRQFILSSKKLLLSDSGFYLCAWTRDLNQPQHFGDGTRLSIL.

Worth noting for this clone: Only one base separates this from a far larger clonotype, so it likely reflects a read error. The J gene is TRBJ2-3, the V gene TRBV5-4; the match to TRBD1 covers 9 bases. Germline CDR1 is SGHNT and CDR2 is YYREEE (reference sequence). The CDR3 length is 16 residues. This CDR3 reads CASSQAGTGSTDMQYF. The DNA of the CDR3 is TGTGCCAGCAGCCAAGCCGGGACAGGGTCCACAGATATGCAGTATTTT.

The chain recombines TRBV4-2 with TRBJ2-3; TRBD1 might be the D (5 bases). The CDR3 length is 14 residues. Per the germline V gene, CDR1 is LGHNA and CDR2 is YNFKEQ. V was clipped by 3 bases and J by 1 base, with 8 bases between them. The CDR3 reads CASSQDTRTDTQYF. The CDR3 nucleotides are TGTGCCAGCAGCCAGGACACCCGCACAGATACGCAGTATTTT.

To note about this clone: A far larger clone lies a single base away; this is likely a read error. This same CDR3 is encoded by further DNA sequences in the sample. The chain is built from TRBV29-1 and TRBJ2-3, with D possibly being TRBD2 (6 bases). V lost 4 bases to trimming and J lost 3 bases, with 14 bases between them. CDR1 is SQVTM and CDR2 is ANQGSEA in the germline V gene. This CDR3 has 14 amino acids. The CDR3 spells CSVGAGTATDTQYF. The CDR3 DNA is TGCAGCGTTGGAGCGGGTACAGCAACAGATACGCAGTATTTT.

This rearrangement joins TRBV4-1 to TRBJ1-5; 8 nucleotides agree with TRBD1. V was clipped by 6 bases and J by 6 bases; unmatched bases: 10. The length of the CDR3 is 15 residues. Germline assignment: CDR1 MGHRA and CDR2 YSYEKL. The CDR3 DNA reads as TGCGCCAGCAGTTTAGACAGGGGCCCAAGTCAGCCCCAGCATTTT. As protein: CASSLDRGPSQPQHF.

This clone has just one count. J is TRBJ2-1 and V is TRBV7-3; D possibly corresponds to TRBD2 (5 bases). The CDR3 runs to 13 residues. Per the germline V gene, CDR1 is SGHTA and CDR2 is FQGTGA. The germline V and J ends were trimmed by 5 bases and 10 bases, with 15 bases remaining between them. CDR3 sequence reads: CASSPAGLIEQFF. CDR3 sequence (DNA): TGTGCCAGCAGCCCCGCCGGACTGATCGAGCAGTTCTTC.